The next 32 T cell receptor beta chains were all read from a single sample in a study of OX40 agonist ivuxolimab in advanced cancers. Data came from immunoSEQ multiplex PCR; TCRdb stores just in-frame clones and leaves some out. This table holds 70,000 to 90,000 clones, 75% to 90% found once. The specimen was CD4+ or CD8+ T cells sorted from blood, collected in a trial of the OX40 agonist ivuxolimab. These receptors all come from an adult with an advanced solid tumor such as melanoma, head and neck, liver or kidney cancer.

This chain joins TRBV9 and TRBJ2-1; 15 bases map to TRBD2. Germline V gene data show CDR1 as SGDLS and CDR2 as YYNGEE. After removal of 2 bases from V and 4 bases from J, the junction contained 1 base not matched to a gene. The CDR3 covers 16 residues. The CDR3 bases are TGTGCCAGCAGCGTGGGACTAGCGGGGGGTTACAATGAGCAGTTCTTC. It encodes CASSVGLAGGYNEQFF.

The CDR3 region has the DNA TGTGCCAGCAGTGAATGGAAGGCAGATGAATACATGAACACTGAAGCTTTCTTT. Translated: CASSEWKADEYMNTEAFF. This chain uses TRBV25-1 with TRBJ1-1, with D unclear. Looked up from germline, CDR1 is MGHDK and CDR2 is SYGVNS. The CDR3 loop spans 18 amino acids. Trimming pared 1 base from V and 0 bases from J, leaving 18 bases between.

The V call is TRBV18, the J call TRBJ2-2; the D gene could be TRBD1 or TRBD2 (5 bases each). Deletions cut 6 bases from V and 0 bases from J, with 11 bases between. CDR1 KGHSH and CDR2 LQKENI come from the germline V gene. This CDR3 is 15 amino acids long. CDR3 coding DNA: TGTGCCAGCTCGTCCGGGACGGCGAACACCGGGGAGCTGTTTTTT. This encodes CASSSGTANTGELFF.

CDR3 amino acids: CASSERASVDTQYF. CDR3 DNA: TGTGCCAGCAGTGAAAGGGCTAGCGTGGATACGCAGTATTTT. The chain combines TRBV2 with TRBJ2-3; D is perhaps TRBD2 (6 bases). The CDR3 has 14 amino acids. The V end was cut by 2 bases, the J end by 6 bases, with 12 bases between. Germline V gene lookup returns CDR1 SNHLY and CDR2 FYNNEI.

V gene TRBV9 combines with J gene TRBJ1-3, with TRBD1 as a possible D gene (5 bases). CDR1 and CDR2 (germline): SGDLS, YYNGEE. Trimming took 4 bases from V and 1 from J, leaving 15 bases between them. The CDR3 totals 16 residues. CDR3 coding DNA: TGTGCCAGCAGCCCACGTTTAGGACAATCTGGAAACACCATATATTTT. This encodes CASSPRLGQSGNTIYF.

The V call is TRBV29-1, the J call TRBJ2-5; 9 bases are shared with TRBD1. Germline V gene data show CDR1 as SQVTM and CDR2 as ANQGSEA. The ends lost 6 bases at V and 5 bases at J; junction bases unmatched: 19. The CDR3 runs 17 residues. CDR3 amino acids: CSVNPQMTGGGGETQYF. Here the CDR3 DNA reads TGCAGCGTCAACCCCCAAATGACAGGGGGAGGGGGGGAGACCCAGTACTTC.

The J gene is TRBJ2-1, the V gene TRBV11-2; the D gene is possibly TRBD2 (5 bases). The V and J ends lost 5 bases and 7 bases respectively, with 18 bases between them. The germline gives CDR1 SGHAT, CDR2 FQNNGV. This CDR3 has 15 amino acids. The CDR3 loop is CASSPRSGVRNEQFF. CDR3 in DNA: TGTGCCAGCAGCCCCCGGTCCGGGGTTAGGAATGAGCAGTTCTTC.

The V gene is TRBV10-3, the J gene TRBJ2-2, with 10 bases fitting TRBD2. V lost 6 bases and J lost 4; bases outside the gene matches: 11. This CDR3 contains 17 residues. In germline, CDR1 is ENHRY, CDR2 SYGVKD. CDR3 amino acids: CAISRAGGQGFTGELFF. The CDR3 DNA sequence: TGTGCCATCAGCAGAGCGGGGGGGCAGGGTTTCACCGGGGAGCTGTTTTTT.

This chain joins TRBV6-1 and TRBJ1-5; 10 bases line up with TRBD1. Trimming cost V 0 bases and J 5 bases; bases outside gene matches: 7. The V gene's germline CDR1 is MNHNS and CDR2 SASEGT. The CDR3 has 17 residues. CDR3 sequence reads: CASSEARGQGLHQPQHF. In DNA, the CDR3 is TGTGCCAGCAGTGAAGCGCGGGGACAGGGGTTACATCAGCCCCAGCATTTT.

V and J are TRBV5-1 and TRBJ2-3, with 8 bases matching TRBD2. The V gene end was trimmed by 8 bases and the J gene end by 1 base; junction bases not matched to a gene: 9. Germline CDR1 is SGHRS and CDR2 is YFSETQ. The CDR3 spans 15 residues. CDR3 protein: CASYLSGGGTDTQYF. CDR3 DNA: TGCGCCAGTTACCTCTCGGGAGGGGGCACAGATACGCAGTATTTT.

The chain couples TRBV15 to TRBJ2-2; no reliable D call. Trimming took off 0 bases at V and 7 bases at J, with 12 bases between the two ends. The CDR3 runs to 15 residues. Per germline, CDR1 LNHNV and CDR2 YYDKDF (reference sequence). This CDR3 reads CATSRDRSVFGELFF. The CDR3 region has the DNA TGTGCCACCAGCAGAGATCGCTCCGTGTTCGGGGAGCTGTTTTTT. Complete variable domain (other parts from reference TRBV15 and TRBJ2-2): DAMVIQNPRYQVTQFGKPVTLSCSQTLNHNVMYWYQQKSSQAPKLLFHYYDKDFNNEADTPDNFQSRRPNTSFCFLDIRSPGLGDTAMYLCATSRDRSVFGELFFGEGSRLTVL.

This rearrangement joins TRBV23-1 to TRBJ2-1; D is undetermined. Being an ORF, TRBV23-1 has a function that is uncertain. Trimming took off 5 bases at V and 7 bases at J, with 12 bases between the two ends. The CDR3 has 13 residues. In DNA form, the CDR3 reads TGCGCCAGCAGTGGATTGTGGGTGAATGAGCAGTTCTTC. Its translation is CASSGLWVNEQFF.

The rearrangement links TRBV10-3 to TRBJ1-1; possible D gene TRBD1, 5 bases. CDR1 and CDR2 (germline): ENHRY, SYGVKD. This CDR3 contains 15 residues. V lost 1 base and J lost 0, with 9 bases in between. CDR3 sequence: CAISEWDGLNTEAFF. The CDR3 DNA reads as TGTGCCATCAGTGAGTGGGACGGGTTGAACACTGAAGCTTTCTTT.

The rearrangement uses TRBV29-1 and TRBJ1-5; the match to TRBD1 covers 7 bases. The germline V gene encodes CDR1 SQVTM and CDR2 ANQGSEA. Germline trimming cut 5 bases from V and 6 bases from J; bases unmatched to any gene: 7. The CDR3 spans 13 residues. CDR3 nucleotide sequence: TGCAGCGTTTACGACAGGGCGGGTCAGCCCCAGCATTTT. Translated: CSVYDRAGQPQHF.

The chain couples TRBV7-9 to TRBJ1-1, with a weak D call TRBD1 (5 bases). Germline CDR1 is SEHNR and CDR2 is FQNEAQ (reference sequence). Trimming removed 3 bases from V and 3 bases from J, with 17 bases in between. This CDR3 contains 16 residues. CDR3: CASSFLRGEGYTEAFF. The CDR3 region has the DNA TGTGCCAGCAGCTTTCTGCGTGGAGAGGGGTACACTGAAGCTTTCTTT.

CDR3 sequence reads: CASSHPTGVNYEQYF. As DNA, the CDR3 is TGTGCCAGCAGCCACCCAACAGGGGTTAACTACGAGCAGTACTTC. V gene TRBV7-9 combines with J gene TRBJ2-7, with 7 bases that match TRBD1. In germline, CDR1 is SEHNR, CDR2 FQNEAQ (reference sequence). V shed 5 bases, J shed 3 bases, and the junction held 10 bases outside the gene matches. The CDR3 spans 15 residues.

The rearrangement links TRBV29-1 to TRBJ1-2; TRBD1 matches at 9 bases. CDR1 is SQVTM and CDR2 is ANQGSEA in the germline V gene. Trimming removed 3 bases from V and 7 bases from J; junction bases left unmatched: 15. The CDR3 contains 16 residues. The CDR3 is CSVDRGQGGSGSGYTF. The CDR3 DNA reads as TGCAGCGTTGATAGGGGACAGGGTGGTTCCGGAAGTGGCTACACCTTC. Filled out from reference TRBV29-1 and TRBJ1-2, the complete variable domain reads SAVISQKPSRDICQRGTSLTIQCQVDSQVTMMFWYRQQPGQSLTLIATANQGSEATYESGFVIDKFPISRPNLTFSTLTVSNMSPEDSSIYLCSVDRGQGGSGSGYTFGSGTRLTVV.

The chain has TRBV29-1 and TRBJ1-4; the D is unclear. The germline CDR1 and CDR2 sequences are SQVTM and ANQGSEA. The CDR3 loop spans 16 amino acids. Trimming cost V 4 bases and J 0 bases, with 15 bases left between them. The CDR3 sequence is CSVAGSNNPTNEKLFF. DNA of the CDR3: TGCAGCGTTGCGGGCTCCAATAACCCAACTAATGAAAAACTGTTTTTT.

The V gene is TRBV18, the J gene TRBJ2-1; 8 nucleotides align to TRBD2. V dropped 0 bases and J dropped 1; count of bases not matched to a gene: 5. Germline CDR1 is KGHSH and CDR2 is LQKENI. CDR3 length: 17 amino acids. DNA of the CDR3: TGTGCCAGCTCACCACCGGCTCGGGGGGGATCCTACAATGAGCAGTTCTTC. Its translation: CASSPPARGGSYNEQFF.

This rearrangement joins TRBV13 to TRBJ2-7; 11 bases fit TRBD1. With 2 bases clipped from V and 8 bases from J, the junction kept 8 bases outside the gene matches. Germline V gene lookup returns CDR1 PRHDT and CDR2 FYEKMQ (reference sequence). CDR3 length: 15 residues. The CDR3 nucleotides read TGTGCCAGCAGCTTAAGGGCGGGACAGGGGGTCAAGCAGTACTTC. Its translation is CASSLRAGQGVKQYF.

The chain links TRBV18 to TRBJ2-5; 7 bases fit TRBD1. CDR3 length equals 13 residues. Germline V gene lookup returns CDR1 KGHSH and CDR2 LQKENI. The J segment lost 12 bases and the V segment lost 4 bases, leaving 11 bases of the junction unmatched. The CDR3 here is CASSRGTAASEYF. The DNA for the CDR3 is TGTGCCAGCTCACGGGGGACAGCCGCTTCGGAGTACTTC.

This chain connects TRBV29-1 to TRBJ1-2, with 8 bases matching TRBD1. This CDR3 has 15 residues. V dropped 2 bases and J dropped 4; count of bases not matched to a gene: 9. Germline V CDR1 and CDR2: SQVTM, ANQGSEA. The CDR3 DNA sequence: TGCAGCGTTGAACCCTTAGGACAGGGTATCTATGGCTACACCTTC. Encoded protein: CSVEPLGQGIYGYTF.

This rearrangement joins TRBV4-1 to TRBJ2-6, with a weak D call TRBD1 (5 bases). Germline V gene data show CDR1 as MGHRA and CDR2 as YSYEKL. This CDR3 has 18 amino acids. Deletions cut 1 base from V and 0 bases from J, with 13 bases between. The CDR3 loop reads CASSQARQGLSGANVLTF. CDR3 DNA: TGCGCCAGCAGCCAAGCGAGGCAGGGTCTCTCTGGGGCCAACGTCCTGACTTTC.

This clone was counted only a few times. This sequence joins TRBV6-1 and TRBJ1-5; unclear D gene. V gave up 3 bases and J gave up 1 base, with 7 bases separating them. The CDR3 length is 14 residues. Germline V gene data show CDR1 as MNHNS and CDR2 as SASEGT. In DNA form, the CDR3 reads TGTGCCAGCAGTGAGGTGTTGAGCAATCAGCCCCAGCATTTT. It specifies CASSEVLSNQPQHF.

The V call is TRBV6-5, the J call TRBJ1-5; weak D call: TRBD1 (6 bases). This CDR3 contains 14 residues. With 2 bases removed from V and 2 bases from J, the gap between germline ends came to 7 bases. Looked up from germline, CDR1 is MNHEY and CDR2 is SVGAGI. CDR3 in DNA: TGTGCCAGCAGTTACGGGGGGCGCAATCAGCCCCAGCATTTT. Translation gives CASSYGGRNQPQHF.

The V and J genes are TRBV6-1 and TRBJ1-5, with D uncertain. The V gene lost 2 bases and the J gene lost 5 bases, with 7 bases spanning the gap. CDR1 is MNHNS and CDR2 is SASEGT in the germline V gene. The CDR3 is made up of 13 amino acids. Written as DNA, the CDR3 is TGTGCCAGCAGTGAATACAGACATCAGCCCCAGCATTTT. It encodes CASSEYRHQPQHF.

The chain carries TRBV13 and TRBJ2-1, with 12 bases identical to TRBD1. V dropped 5 bases and J dropped 0; count of bases not matched to a gene: 8. This CDR3 comprises 18 residues. Germline V gene sequence: CDR1 PRHDT, CDR2 FYEKMQ (reference sequence). The CDR3 region is CASSPGQGADSSYNEQFF. CDR3 nucleotides: TGTGCCAGCAGCCCGGGACAGGGGGCGGATAGCTCCTACAATGAGCAGTTCTTC.

The chain joins TRBV5-5 to TRBJ1-4; D gene uncertain. The CDR3 spans 16 residues. Germline V gene lookup returns CDR1 SGHKS and CDR2 YYEKEE (reference sequence). The ends were cut back, 4 bases at V and 0 bases at J, with 13 bases in the middle. CDR3 sequence (DNA): TGTGCCAGCAGCCGCTTTAGTTTGGCAACTAATGAAAAACTGTTTTTT. This translates into CASSRFSLATNEKLFF. The variable domain in full, completed from reference TRBV5-5 and TRBJ1-4, reads DAGVTQSPTHLIKTRGQQVTLRCSPISGHKSVSWYQQVLGQGPQFIFQYYEKEERGRGNFPDRFSARQFPNYSSELNVNALLLGDSALYLCASSRFSLATNEKLFFGSGTQLSVL.

This clone appeared once. The genes are TRBV6-1 and TRBJ2-1; a possible D gene is TRBD1 (5 bases). CDR3 length: 14 residues. The V end lost 1 base, the J end lost 2 bases, and 6 bases lay between the germline ends. The germline V gene has CDR1 MNHNS and CDR2 SASEGT. The DNA of the CDR3 is TGTGCCAGCAGTGAAGGACAGACCTACAATGAGCAGTTCTTC. Encoded protein: CASSEGQTYNEQFF.

The gene calls are TRBV28 and TRBJ1-2, with D uncertain. The CDR3 is 13 amino acids. V lost 5 bases and J lost 8, with 15 bases in between. CDR1 MDHEN and CDR2 SYDVKM come from the germline V gene. As DNA, the CDR3 is TGTGCCAGCAGTCCCCCCGGAAGATCCGGCTACACCTTC. Protein product: CASSPPGRSGYTF.

The chain has TRBV6-6 and TRBJ1-4; no reliable D call. The CDR3 has 14 residues. In germline, CDR1 is MNHNY, CDR2 SVGAGI (reference sequence). Trimming cost V 2 bases and J 7 bases, with 11 bases left between them. CDR3 protein: CASSYDLNREKLFF. The CDR3 DNA reads as TGTGCCAGCAGTTACGACCTAAACCGTGAAAAACTGTTTTTT.

The chain is built from TRBV5-1 and TRBJ1-1; D gene uncertain. Trimming took off 7 bases at V and 0 bases at J, with 10 bases between the two ends. CDR3 length: 13 residues. Germline CDR1 and CDR2: SGHRS and YFSETQ. The CDR3 loop reads CASRTAMNTEAFF. The CDR3 DNA follows: TGCGCCAGCCGGACGGCCATGAACACTGAAGCTTTCTTT. Complete variable domain (other parts from reference TRBV5-1 and TRBJ1-1): KAGVTQTPRYLIKTRGQQVTLSCSPISGHRSVSWYQQTPGQGLQFLFEYFSETQRNKGNFPGRFSGRQFSNSRSEMNVSTLELGDSALYLCASRTAMNTEAFFGQGTRLTVV.